This is a list of T cell receptor beta chains from one sample in a study of cytomegalovirus exposure and HLA in healthy donors. Here immunoSEQ multiplex PCR was the method, and the copy in TCRdb shows in-frame clones only, minus some. The sample has 75,000 to 100,000 clones, about four fifths seen once. Sequenced: PBMCs. The receptors here all came from a middle-aged man in good health and CMV-seropositive. CDR3s include the opening cysteine and the closing phenylalanine or tryptophan. A D gene is named only where the DNA matches it firmly. Not every row has a clone size; where given, it reads once, few, many or a size class.

D gene | J gene | V gene | clone size | CDR3 protein | CDR3 DNA
NA | TRBJ2-1 | TRBV7-9 | NA | CASSFLRDEGEQFF | TGTGCCAGCAGCTTCCTGCGGGATGAGGGTGAGCAGTTCTTC
TRBD1 | TRBJ2-1 | TRBV10-3 | NA | CAISGPSRQGRLGEQFF | TGTGCCATCAGTGGCCCGAGTCGACAGGGGAGGTTAGGTGAGCAGTTCTTC
TRBD1 | TRBJ2-5 | TRBV11-2 | NA | CASSLYRDRGFPETQYF | TGTGCCAGCAGCTTATATCGAGACAGGGGCTTTCCAGAGACCCAGTACTTC
NA | TRBJ1-1 | TRBV7-9 | NA | CASTRGRNTEAFF | TGTGCCAGCACCAGGGGCCGGAACACTGAAGCTTTCTTT
NA | TRBJ2-1 | TRBV9 | few | CASSVTGVEQFF | TGTGCCAGCAGCGTTACAGGCGTCGAGCAGTTCTTC
NA | TRBJ1-4 | TRBV2 | NA | CASSENGSNEKLFF | TGTGCCAGCAGTGAAAACGGTTCTAATGAAAAACTGTTTTTT
TRBD1 | TRBJ1-1 | TRBV27 | once | CASSLTGVNTEAFF | TGTGCCAGCAGTTTAACAGGGGTGAACACTGAAGCTTTCTTT
NA | TRBJ1-3 | TRBV15 | NA | CATSYGGSGNTIYF | TGTGCCACCAGCTATGGAGGGTCTGGAAACACCATATATTTT
NA | TRBJ1-6 | TRBV18 | NA | CASSPSRGGFDSPLHF | TGTGCCAGCTCACCATCGAGGGGAGGGTTCGATTCACCCCTCCACTTT
TRBD1 | TRBJ1-2 | TRBV27 | few | CASSRGQGGGYTF | TGTGCCAGCAGCCGGGGACAGGGAGGCGGCTACACCTTC
NA | TRBJ2-7 | TRBV19 | few | CASRVIAVPSYEQYF | TGTGCCAGTAGAGTCATAGCGGTCCCCTCCTACGAGCAGTACTTC
TRBD2 | TRBJ2-1 | TRBV6-6 | NA | CASSLAGGPNEQFF | TGTGCCAGCAGCCTAGCGGGAGGGCCGAATGAGCAGTTCTTC
TRBD2 | TRBJ2-1 | TRBV18 | NA | CASSPSGRAYNEQFF | TGTGCCAGCTCACCCAGCGGGAGGGCTTACAATGAGCAGTTCTTC
TRBD2 | TRBJ2-7 | TRBV11-2 | NA | CASSFRPMRAGGHEQYF | TGTGCCAGCAGCTTTCGACCAATGAGGGCGGGAGGTCACGAGCAGTACTTC
TRBD1 | TRBJ2-7 | TRBV30 | few | CAWSAGQDFYEQYF | TGTGCCTGGAGTGCGGGACAGGACTTCTACGAGCAGTACTTC
NA | TRBJ2-3 | TRBV7-7 | NA | CASSPGAVTDTQYF | TGTGCCAGCAGCCCGGGAGCGGTCACAGATACGCAGTATTTT
NA | TRBJ1-4 | TRBV21-1 | few | CASSKGPGNEKLFF | TGTGCCAGCAGCAAAGGCCCGGGGAATGAAAAACTGTTTTTT
NA | TRBJ2-5 | TRBV6-1 | NA | CASSGGTKETQYF | TGTGCCAGCAGTGGCGGGACGAAAGAGACCCAGTACTTC
NA | TRBJ1-5 | TRBV21-1 | NA | CASSKGPGQDNQPQHF | TGTGCCAGCAGCAAAGGCCCGGGACAAGACAATCAGCCCCAGCATTTT
TRBD1 | TRBJ1-2 | TRBV6-5 | NA | CASSPLGGLDYGYTF | TGTGCCAGCAGCCCACTAGGGGGCCTAGACTATGGCTACACCTTC
NA | TRBJ2-2 | TRBV25-1 | NA | CASSYRDHANTGELFF | TGTGCCAGCAGTTACAGGGACCACGCGAACACCGGGGAGCTGTTTTTT
TRBD1 | TRBJ2-3 | TRBV28 | NA | CASNRQGATDTQYF | TGTGCCAGCAATCGACAGGGGGCCACAGATACGCAGTATTTT
NA | TRBJ2-1 | TRBV10-3 | NA | CAISPGGRYNEQFF | TGTGCCATCAGCCCTGGCGGCCGCTACAATGAGCAGTTCTTC
NA | TRBJ2-1 | TRBV2 | NA | CASSEASSYNEQFF | TGTGCCAGCAGTGAAGCCAGCTCCTACAATGAGCAGTTCTTC
TRBD1 | TRBJ1-5 | TRBV5-1 | NA | CASSLQGAGQPQHF | TGCGCCAGCAGCTTACAGGGGGCAGGTCAGCCCCAGCATTTT
NA | TRBJ1-2 | TRBV18 | NA | CASSPPPSSSTINYGYTF | TGTGCCAGCTCACCACCCCCCTCAAGCAGTACTATCAACTATGGCTACACCTTC
NA | TRBJ1-6 | TRBV5-1 | NA | CASSLADYSNSPLHF | TGCGCCAGCAGCTTGGCCGATTACAGCAATTCACCCCTCCACTTT
NA | TRBJ2-3 | TRBV28 | NA | CASSSSVDTQYF | TGTGCCAGCAGTTCGAGCGTCGACACGCAGTATTTT
NA | TRBJ2-3 | TRBV28 | NA | CASSAPGLNTDTQYF | TGTGCCAGCAGTGCACCGGGACTCAACACAGATACGCAGTATTTT
NA | TRBJ2-3 | TRBV19 | NA | CATTSLDTDTQYF | TGTGCCACCACTTCCCTTGACACAGATACGCAGTATTTT
TRBD2 | TRBJ2-7 | TRBV2 | once | CASRRAGSYEQYF | TGTGCCAGCAGGCGAGCGGGGTCCTACGAGCAGTACTTC
NA | TRBJ1-2 | TRBV5-1 | few | CASRPGGGGRRVGYTF | TGCGCCAGCAGGCCGGGAGGCGGAGGGCGGCGCGTGGGCTACACCTTC
TRBD1 | TRBJ1-5 | TRBV6-5 | NA | CASSSRQGHQPQHF | TGTGCCAGCAGCTCCCGACAGGGTCATCAGCCCCAGCATTTT
TRBD1 | TRBJ2-5 | TRBV18 | NA | CASSLRQGPQETQYF | TGTGCCAGCTCACTTCGACAGGGGCCGCAAGAGACCCAGTACTTC
NA | TRBJ2-5 | TRBV5-6 | few | CASSPGFQETQYF | TGTGCCAGCAGCCCGGGATTCCAAGAGACCCAGTACTTC
NA | TRBJ2-1 | TRBV28 | NA | CASRFLASANNEQFF | TGTGCCAGCAGGTTTTTGGCTAGCGCAAACAATGAGCAGTTCTTC
NA | TRBJ2-1 | TRBV2 | NA | CASRVLSSYNEQFF | TGTGCCAGCAGGGTACTGAGCTCCTACAATGAGCAGTTCTTC
NA | TRBJ2-1 | TRBV2 | NA | CATWGQRGNEQFF | TGTGCCACTTGGGGACAAAGAGGTAATGAGCAGTTCTTC
TRBD1 | TRBJ1-4 | TRBV29-1 | once | CSVQGGTGETNEKLFF | TGCAGCGTTCAGGGAGGGACAGGTGAAACTAATGAAAAACTGTTTTTT
NA | TRBJ2-3 | TRBV5-6 | NA | CASSAWRGSTDTQYF | TGTGCCAGCAGCGCCTGGAGGGGTTCCACAGATACGCAGTATTTT
TRBD1 | TRBJ1-1 | TRBV5-8 | NA | CASSFHRGSNTEAFF | TGTGCCAGCAGCTTCCACAGGGGGTCGAACACTGAAGCTTTCTTT
TRBD1 | TRBJ2-7 | TRBV5-1 | NA | CASSRGQAYEQYF | TGCGCCAGCAGCAGAGGACAGGCCTACGAGCAGTACTTC
NA | TRBJ1-2 | TRBV19 | NA | CASRGLAFYGYTF | TGTGCCAGTCGTGGACTGGCATTTTATGGCTACACCTTC
TRBD1 | TRBJ1-3 | TRBV5-1 | NA | CASSPATGLTGNTIYF | TGCGCCAGCAGCCCGGCGACAGGGCTTACAGGAAACACCATATATTTT
NA | TRBJ2-7 | TRBV19 | NA | CASSGKTPGNHEQYF | TGTGCCAGTAGTGGCAAAACGCCAGGGAACCACGAGCAGTACTTC
NA | TRBJ1-5 | TRBV5-6 | NA | CASSLAGNQPQHF | TGTGCCAGCAGCTTGGCGGGTAATCAGCCCCAGCATTTT
TRBD1 | TRBJ2-7 | TRBV18 | NA | CASSPGQAGYEQYF | TGTGCCAGCTCACCCGGACAGGCTGGGTACGAGCAGTACTTC
NA | TRBJ2-7 | TRBV2 | NA | CASSEEVGAGPIEQYF | TGTGCCAGCAGTGAAGAGGTGGGTGCGGGACCAATCGAGCAGTACTTC
NA | TRBJ2-1 | TRBV7-4 | NA | CASSLGTSWVREQFF | TGTGCCAGCAGCCTCGGGACAAGTTGGGTTAGGGAGCAGTTCTTC
NA | TRBJ1-3 | TRBV9 | NA | CASSPLEESGNTIYF | TGTGCCAGCAGCCCCTTGGAGGAGTCTGGAAACACCATATATTTT
NA | TRBJ1-3 | TRBV5-1 | few | CASSLAAGGSGNTIYF | TGCGCCAGCAGCTTGGCCGCGGGGGGCTCTGGAAACACCATATATTTT
NA | TRBJ1-2 | TRBV5-4 | NA | CASSSRAVPYGYTF | TGTGCCAGCAGCTCGAGGGCCGTTCCCTATGGCTACACCTTC
TRBD2 | TRBJ2-1 | TRBV5-1 | NA | CASSLIQITSGNSYNEQFF | TGCGCCAGCAGCTTGATACAGATCACTAGCGGCAATTCCTACAATGAGCAGTTCTTC
NA | TRBJ1-1 | TRBV27 | few | CASKLQGLNTEAFF | TGTGCCAGCAAACTACAGGGTTTGAACACTGAAGCTTTCTTT
NA | TRBJ1-6 | TRBV12-5 | few | CASGLEYNSPLHF | TGTGCTAGTGGTTTAGAGTATAATTCACCCCTCCACTTT
NA | TRBJ1-2 | TRBV7-6 | NA | CASRPVNTYGYTF | TGTGCCAGCAGACCTGTTAACACGTATGGCTACACCTTC
NA | TRBJ2-1 | TRBV9 | NA | CASSAYRVSYNEQFF | TGTGCCAGCAGCGCCTACAGGGTAAGCTACAATGAGCAGTTCTTC
NA | TRBJ2-1 | TRBV11-2 | NA | CASSDRRDAYNEQFF | TGTGCCAGCAGCGATCGGCGGGACGCCTACAATGAGCAGTTCTTC
TRBD2 | TRBJ2-7 | TRBV30 | NA | CAWTPPLTSVGSYEQYF | TGTGCCTGGACCCCACCCCTGACTAGCGTAGGTTCCTACGAGCAGTACTTC